These T cell receptor beta chains were read from a single sample in a study of blood T cell repertoires in COVID-19. Sequencing was performed with immunoSEQ multiplex PCR; in TCRdb, only in-frame clones are kept and a portion is missing. The sample shows about 49,000 clones, 85% to 90% of them seen only once. Sequencing was carried out using peripheral blood. The source is a man aged 40-50 years with active COVID-19. Each CDR3 is given with its conserved first and last residue. A D gene is named only where the DNA matches it firmly. Size values are once, few and many counts, or a class for expanded clones, and some rows have none.

- | - | TRBJ1-1 | TRBV7-9 | 17 | CASSFPIGGKENTEAFF | TGTGCCAGCAGCTTTCCAATTGGGGGCAAAGAGAACACTGAAGCTTTCTTT
- | - | TRBJ2-7 | TRBV5-8 | 15 | CASSLEWKTFYEQYF | TGTGCCAGCAGCTTGGAGTGGAAGACATTTTACGAGCAGTACTTC
- | TRBD1 | TRBJ2-1 | TRBV29-1 | 15 | CSVGPGGVLANEQFF | TGCAGCGTTGGCCCAGGGGGCGTCCTTGCTAATGAGCAGTTCTTC
- | - | TRBJ2-2 | TRBV5-1 | 16 | CASSLGTTARSGELFF | TGCGCCAGCAGCTTGGGAACGACAGCACGGAGCGGGGAGCTGTTTTTT
- | - | TRBJ2-2 | TRBV6-6 | 16 | CASSYSWELGTGELFF | TGTGCCAGCAGTTACTCGTGGGAGTTGGGCACCGGGGAGCTGTTTTTT
once | TRBD1 | TRBJ2-3 | TRBV3-1/TRBV3-2 | 13 | CASGTGGTDTQYF | TGTGCCAGCGGGACAGGGGGCACAGATACGCAGTATTTT
- | TRBD2 | TRBJ2-2 | TRBV11-2 | 15 | CASSFGGANTGELFF | TGTGCCAGCAGCTTCGGGGGGGCAAACACCGGGGAGCTGTTTTTT
- | TRBD1 | TRBJ1-2 | TRBV7-6 | 15 | CASSLGGQGHYGYTF | TGTGCCAGCAGCTTAGGTGGACAGGGACACTATGGCTACACCTTC
once | - | TRBJ1-4 | TRBV6-5 | 14 | CASSYTGKGEKLFF | TGTGCCAGCAGTTACACGGGGAAGGGTGAAAAACTGTTTTTT
- | - | TRBJ2-7 | TRBV19 | 16 | CASSSLRADNSYEQYF | TGTGCCAGTAGTTCCTTAAGGGCGGACAACTCCTACGAGCAGTACTTC
- | TRBD1 | TRBJ1-2 | TRBV27 | 17 | CASSLSWGQSEYYGYTF | TGTGCCAGCAGTTTAAGTTGGGGACAGTCGGAGTACTATGGCTACACCTTC
- | - | TRBJ2-3 | TRBV2 | 15 | CASSEPGEGTDTQYF | TGTGCCAGCAGTGAACCGGGAGAGGGCACAGATACGCAGTATTTT
- | TRBD1 | TRBJ1-5 | TRBV19 | 15 | CASSRQGARHQPQHF | TGTGCCAGTAGCCGACAGGGGGCAAGGCATCAGCCCCAGCATTTT
- | - | TRBJ2-2 | TRBV7-9 | 13 | CASSATGPGELFF | TGTGCCAGCAGCGCCACAGGGCCCGGGGAGCTGTTTTTT
- | - | TRBJ2-3 | TRBV30 | 12 | CAWSTEGDTQYF | TGTGCCTGGAGTACCGAGGGAGATACGCAGTATTTT